The clone carrying this T cell receptor beta chain was seen ten or more times. This CDR3 region has 14 residues. Between the trimmed V and J ends, which lost 1 base and 2 bases, there was a span of 7 bases. Germline V CDR1 and CDR2: SGHTA, FQGNSA. A TCRbeta library incorporating unique molecular identifiers was prepared. TCRdb ran MiXCR on the PCR reads and lists one entry per CDR3 protein. Among 200,000 to 250,000 distinct CDR3 sequences listed, around 12% were seen once. The data originate from a study of T-cell reconstitution after alpha-beta-depleted transplantation in children. This sequence joins TRBV7-2 and TRBJ2-3; no reliable D call. This material consisted of PBMCs from the stem cell graft donor, taken from the stem cell graft. The receptor comes from a human donor who donated a stem cell graft to a child with acute lymphoblastic leukemia. The CDR3 sequence is CASSLDSYTDTQYF. The CDR3 bases are TGTGCCAGCAGCTTAGATTCCTACACAGATACGCAGTATTTT.